The clone carrying this T cell receptor (beta chain) was detected once. This sample stems from a study of blood T cell repertoires in COVID-19. For the study at large: Donors in the United States, Italy and Spain gave samples during acute or convalescent COVID-19. The cDNA or gDNA used as material had been derived from T cells, B-cell-depleted T cells, or PBMCs.

As originally analysed: Counts of nucleated cells, estimated from reference gene primer amplification, were obtained. Sequencing was performed with immunoSEQ multiplex PCR; in TCRdb, only in-frame clones are kept and a portion is missing. From that table come the V and J calls and clone size; the DNA was used to work out D and trimming. The sample shows fewer than 80,000 clones, 70% to 90% of them seen only once. The CDR3 length is 14 residues. Trimming cost V 4 bases and J 6 bases, with 17 bases left between them. Source material: peripheral blood. The origin of this receptor is a man younger than 45 with acute or convalescent COVID-19. The chain couples TRBV5-3 to TRBJ2-7, with D possibly TRBD2 on 6 matching bases. TRBV5-3 is labeled an ORF, and its function is uncertain. In nucleotides, the CDR3 is TGTGCCAGAAGCCTCCGGAGGGGAAGGGGCGAGCAGTACTTC. This translates into CARSLRRGRGEQYF.